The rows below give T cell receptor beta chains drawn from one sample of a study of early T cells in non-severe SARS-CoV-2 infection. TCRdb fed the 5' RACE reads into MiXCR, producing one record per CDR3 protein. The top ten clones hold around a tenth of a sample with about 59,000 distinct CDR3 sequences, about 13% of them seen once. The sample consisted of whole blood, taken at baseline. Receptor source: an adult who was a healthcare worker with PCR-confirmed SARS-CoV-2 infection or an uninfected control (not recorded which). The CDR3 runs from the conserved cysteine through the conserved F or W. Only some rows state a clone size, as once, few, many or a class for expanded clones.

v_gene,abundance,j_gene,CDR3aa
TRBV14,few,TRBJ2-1,CASSQPLESYNEQFF
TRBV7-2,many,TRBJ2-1,CASSLDTSQRVF
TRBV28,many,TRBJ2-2,CASTRGTGAGELFF
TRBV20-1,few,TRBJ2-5,CSAAGGLQETQYF
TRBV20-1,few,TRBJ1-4,CSARRDSYNEKLFF
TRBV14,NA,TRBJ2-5,CASSQNGGETQYF
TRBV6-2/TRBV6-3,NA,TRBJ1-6,CASSRDGPNSPLHF
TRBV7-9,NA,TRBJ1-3,CASSAPTGGLGNTIYF
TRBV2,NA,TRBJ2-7,CASSPSGTEQYF
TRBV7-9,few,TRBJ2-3,CASSFSPSPHTDTQYF
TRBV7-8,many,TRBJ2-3,CASSPMARLTDTQYF
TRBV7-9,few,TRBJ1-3,CASSPGPSSGNTIYF
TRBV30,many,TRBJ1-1,CAWKGSLNTEAFF
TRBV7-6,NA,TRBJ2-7,CASSSAGNSDEQYF
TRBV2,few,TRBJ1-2,CASRDDSQLYGYTF
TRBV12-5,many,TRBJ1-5,CASVWRDLNQPQHF
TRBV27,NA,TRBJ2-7,CASSSPFEQYF